These T cell receptor beta chains were read from a single sample in a study of T cells after yellow fever vaccination. TCRdb processed the 5' RACE reads anew with MiXCR; each CDR3 protein has one entry. The sample yields 200,000 to 300,000 distinct CDR3 sequences, roughly 6.8% seen once. Sequencing used CD4+ T cells sorted from PBMCs, obtained on the day of the yellow fever booster vaccination. The receptors shown here come from a young man who received the YFV17D yellow fever vaccine. The CDR3 runs from the conserved cysteine through the conserved F or W. The D gene is left open where the match is weak. Some rows mark clone size as missing; the rest say once, few, many or name a class of expanded clone.

v_gene	d_gene	abundance	j_gene	CDR3nt	CDR3aa
TRBV6-1	-	many	TRBJ1-4	TGTGCCAGCAAAAAGGGGGTTATGGATCTGAAACTGTTTTTT	CASKKGVMDLKLFF
TRBV6-2/TRBV6-3	-	-	TRBJ2-7	TGTGCCAGCGGACCGGGACAAAAAACCCCAAAGGGCTACGAGCAGTACTTC	CASGPGQKTPKGYEQYF
TRBV29-1	-	-	TRBJ2-2	TGCAGCGTCGTCCGGGACTTAAACACCGGGGAGCTGTTTTTT	CSVVRDLNTGELFF
TRBV7-6	TRBD2	many	TRBJ2-3	TGTGCCAGCAGCTCGGCCATAGCGGGAGCGACAGATACGCAGTATTTT	CASSSAIAGATDTQYF
TRBV7-2	-	few	TRBJ2-3	TGTGCCAGCAGCTTAGGATCTAGCCAGTCGACGCAGTATTTT	CASSLGSSQSTQYF
TRBV6-1	-	few	TRBJ2-5	TGTGCCAGCAGCACGAATACGGCGGCCAGAGAGACCCAGTACTTC	CASSTNTAARETQYF
TRBV6-1	TRBD2	-	TRBJ2-7	TGTGCCAGCAGTGCCTTGGGACTACATCGTCTGGAGCAGTACTTC	CASSALGLHRLEQYF
TRBV7-3	-	many	TRBJ2-3	TGTGCCAGCAGCTTCTCCGGGCCCCCCACAGATACGCAGTATTTT	CASSFSGPPTDTQYF
TRBV7-8	-	few	TRBJ2-7	TGTGCCAGCAGCTTCGCCCCGACGGGAGACTACGAGCAGTACTTC	CASSFAPTGDYEQYF
TRBV28	TRBD2	-	TRBJ2-3	TGTGCCAGCAGTTGGGGACTAGCCCTAGGGCTAGATACGCAGTATTTT	CASSWGLALGLDTQYF
TRBV5-1	TRBD1	many	TRBJ2-7	TGCGCCAGCAGCTTTCCGGGACAGGGGATCTACGAGCAGTACTTC	CASSFPGQGIYEQYF
TRBV12-3/TRBV12-4	TRBD2	few	TRBJ2-1	TGTGCCAGCAGGCCGGGACTAGAGGCGCGGGTTGAGCAGTTCTTC	CASRPGLEARVEQFF
TRBV19	-	many	TRBJ2-6	TGTGCCACCAGACCGAACTCTGGGGCCAACGTCCTGACTTTC	CATRPNSGANVLTF
TRBV7-9	-	-	TRBJ2-2	TGTGCCAGCACCTTTACCCAACTAGGTAACACCGGGGAGCTGTTTTTT	CASTFTQLGNTGELFF
TRBV5-1	TRBD1	-	TRBJ1-2	TGCGCCAGCAGATCGGAATTGGGACAGGGACCCTATGGCTACACCTTC	CASRSELGQGPYGYTF
TRBV10-3	-	-	TRBJ2-7	TGTGCCATCAGTGACCTTTCGGGGGCGGGAGTCCAGCAGTACTTC	CAISDLSGAGVQQYF
TRBV11-2	TRBD2	-	TRBJ2-2	TGTGCCAGCAGCAAGAGACCACTAGCGGGAGCGGACACCGGGGAGCTGTTTTTT	CASSKRPLAGADTGELFF
TRBV3-1	TRBD2	-	TRBJ2-3	TGTGCCAGCAGCCCATCGACTCTAGCGGGCGCCGCGGCGCAGTATTTT	CASSPSTLAGAAAQYF
TRBV5-1	-	-	TRBJ1-6	TGCGCCAGCAGCGTAAACCTCCTTGAACATTCACCCCTCCACTTT	CASSVNLLEHSPLHF
TRBV12-3/TRBV12-4	-	few	TRBJ2-5	TGTGCCAGCAGTTTTTGGCCAGGGGACAAGACCCAGTACTTC	CASSFWPGDKTQYF
TRBV27	-	few	TRBJ1-1	TGTGCCAGCACCTATCTACAGGGGAACACTGAAGCTTTCTTT	CASTYLQGNTEAFF
TRBV7-2	TRBD2	-	TRBJ2-7	TGTGCCAGCAGCACGGGCGGGGGCTACGAGCAGTACTTC	CASSTGGGYEQYF
TRBV20-1	-	few	TRBJ1-2	TGCAGTGCCTATACCTCCGACAGCTCCTCCAACTATGGCTACACCTTC	CSAYTSDSSSNYGYTF
TRBV5-1	-	-	TRBJ1-3	TGCGCCAGCAGCTTGTCACAGTCCTCTGGAAACACCATATATTTT	CASSLSQSSGNTIYF
TRBV5-4	TRBD2	few	TRBJ2-5	TGTGCCAGCAGCTTGGATGCGGGAGGCCTAGAGACCCAGTACTTC	CASSLDAGGLETQYF
TRBV18	TRBD1	-	TRBJ2-2	TGTGCCAGCTCACCGCCAGGGGGAAACACCGGGGAGCTGTTTTTT	CASSPPGGNTGELFF
TRBV6-2/TRBV6-3	TRBD1	-	TRBJ1-5	TGTGCCAGCAGTTCCGGACAGGCGACCAATCAGCCCCAGCATTTT	CASSSGQATNQPQHF
TRBV4-3	-	many	TRBJ2-4	TGCGCCAGCAGCCAGGACCGGGTATCTGTAAACATTCAGTACTTC	CASSQDRVSVNIQYF
TRBV4-2	-	few	TRBJ1-3	TGTGCCAGCAGCCAAGTGGACGCCAACACCATATATTTT	CASSQVDANTIYF
TRBV15	TRBD2	many	TRBJ2-3	TGTGCCACCAGCACACGCTCGGGACTAGCGGGACTAGATACGCAGTATTTT	CATSTRSGLAGLDTQYF
TRBV5-6	TRBD1	few	TRBJ2-1	TGTGCCAGCAGCTCTACAGGGGTTTACAATGAGCAGTTCTTC	CASSSTGVYNEQFF
TRBV5-1	-	many	TRBJ2-2	TGCGCCAGCAGCTTGAGTCGTGGACAGCCGACCGGGGAGCTGTTTTTT	CASSLSRGQPTGELFF
TRBV20-1	-	few	TRBJ2-5	TGCAGTGCGCAAAGACGCCCGACCCAGTACTTC	CSAQRRPTQYF
TRBV27	TRBD1	many	TRBJ2-3	TGTGCCAGCCGGGACAGCCAGTACACAGATACGCAGTATTTT	CASRDSQYTDTQYF
TRBV2	-	-	TRBJ1-2	TGTGCCAGCAACCCTCGGGGTCAGAGAGTTGGCTACACCTTC	CASNPRGQRVGYTF
TRBV7-8	-	-	TRBJ1-1	TGTGCCAGCAGCTTTTTCAGAGCAGGGAACACTGAAGCTTTCTTT	CASSFFRAGNTEAFF
TRBV4-2	-	-	TRBJ2-4	TGTGCCAGCAGCCCCGGGCTCAGTGGGGTCCTAGCCAAAAACATTCAGTACTTC	CASSPGLSGVLAKNIQYF
TRBV5-1	-	-	TRBJ2-3	TGCGCCAGCAGCACGGGACAAACAGGGTCCCGCACAGATACGCAGTATTTT	CASSTGQTGSRTDTQYF
TRBV3-1	-	few	TRBJ2-7	TGTGCCAGCAGCCCACTGACGGGGACCCCCTACGAGCAGTACTTC	CASSPLTGTPYEQYF
TRBV20-1	TRBD2	few	TRBJ2-1	TGCAGTGCTTACGATTTAGCGGGAGGGCCTGAGCAGTTCTTC	CSAYDLAGGPEQFF
TRBV12-3/TRBV12-4	-	-	TRBJ2-3	TGTGCCAGCACGAGCTCAGCGTATATAGGGGGCACAGATACGCAGTATTTT	CASTSSAYIGGTDTQYF
TRBV6-1	TRBD1	many	TRBJ2-2	TGTGCCAGCAGAAAACAGGGGGGCACCGGGGAGCTGTTTTTT	CASRKQGGTGELFF